The entry below gives a single T cell receptor beta chain sequence along with its context. Germline CDR1 and CDR2: SEHNR and FQNEAQ (reference sequence). The CDR3 extends over 17 amino acids. The ends lost 1 base at V and 4 bases at J; junction bases unmatched: 9. The source of the sample is a study of blood T cell repertoires in COVID-19. Study-level background: PBMCs, B-cell-depleted T cells, or T cells provided the cDNA or gDNA that made up the material.

Clones were sequenced by immunoSEQ multiplex PCR, and TCRdb holds only the in-frame ones, with some missing. The repertoire holds fewer than 300,000 clones, with over 75% as singletons. Sequencing was carried out using peripheral blood. The clonotype was recovered from a woman between 45 and 65 years old with acute or convalescent COVID-19. The V and J genes are TRBV7-9 and TRBJ2-1; 8 bases map to TRBD2. For the CDR3, the DNA is TGTGCCAGCAGCTTAGAACGGACGGGAGGGCCGTACAATGAGCAGTTCTTC. Translating gives CASSLERTGGPYNEQFF.